These 10 T cell receptor beta chains originate from one sample sequenced in a study of T cells after yellow fever vaccination. From the 5' RACE reads, TCRdb called clonotypes with MiXCR, one entry per CDR3 protein. Among about 260,000 distinct CDR3 sequences listed, around 13% were seen once. The specimen was CD4+ T cells sorted from PBMCs, collected 45 days after the yellow fever booster vaccination. The origin of the receptors is a man aged 25-45 years who received the YFV17D yellow fever vaccine.

This clonotype has a count of ten or more. The genes are TRBV12-3 or TRBV12-4 and TRBJ2-5; tentatively, D is TRBD1 or TRBD2 (5 bases each). V lost 7 bases, J lost 9 bases, and 15 bases lay in between. CDR3 length equals 12 residues. The CDR3 region has the DNA TGTGCCAGCACTCAGGGCCTCGGGGCCCAGTACTTC. Encoded protein: CASTQGLGAQYF.

This clonotype was seen more than once but under ten times. V usage is TRBV3-1 and J usage is TRBJ1-5, with D unresolved. Germline CDR1 and CDR2: LGHDT and YNNKEL (reference sequence). The CDR3 sequence is 13 residues long. The germline V and J ends were trimmed by 0 bases and 7 bases, with 7 bases remaining between them. CDR3 in DNA: TGTGCCAGCAGCCAAGAAGGGCGGCAGCCCCAGCATTTT. Translating it yields CASSQEGRQPQHF.

Here the CDR3 DNA reads TGTGCCATCGGGGAAGAGACCCAGTACTTC. Protein product: CAIGEETQYF. V and J are TRBV10-3 and TRBJ2-5; D call uncertain. With 8 bases removed from V and 3 bases from J, the gap between germline ends came to 4 bases. The germline V gene has CDR1 ENHRY and CDR2 SYGVKD. The CDR3 sequence is 10 residues long.

Many counts were recorded for this clonotype. The chain uses TRBV20-1 and TRBJ2-1, with D possibly being TRBD2 (6 bases). Between the trimmed V and J ends, which lost 0 bases and 9 bases, there was a span of 9 bases. Looked up from germline, CDR1 is DFQATT and CDR2 is SNEGSKA (reference sequence). This CDR3 has 12 amino acids. Here the CDR3 DNA reads TGCAGTGCTAGAGATGACGGGGGTGAGCAGTTCTTC. Translating gives CSARDDGGEQFF.

This clonotype was picked up many times. V is TRBV12-3 or TRBV12-4 and J is TRBJ2-7; 14 bases align to TRBD2. The V gene end was trimmed by 6 bases and the J gene end by 5 bases; junction bases not matched to a gene: 0. This CDR3 is built from 13 residues. The CDR3 loop is CASRGLAGDEQYF. CDR3 DNA: TGTGCCAGCAGGGGACTAGCGGGAGACGAGCAGTACTTC.

The gene calls are TRBV20-1 and TRBJ1-1; D may be TRBD1 (6 bases). With 3 bases removed from V and 1 base from J, the gap between germline ends came to 12 bases. This CDR3 is 14 amino acids long. Germline CDR1 and CDR2: DFQATT and SNEGSKA (reference sequence). The CDR3 spells CSARKGGANTEAFF. The CDR3 DNA reads as TGCAGTGCTAGGAAGGGGGGCGCGAACACTGAAGCTTTCTTT.

The table lists this clonotype with a few counts. The chain uses TRBV12-3 or TRBV12-4 and TRBJ2-5, with D hard to call. V dropped 0 bases and J dropped 4 bases, with 6 bases sitting between them. CDR3 length: 13 residues. The CDR3 nucleotides read TGTGCCAGCAGTTTAGCGGACCTAGAGACCCAGTACTTC. Amino acids: CASSLADLETQYF.

This clonotype was seen a few times. This sequence joins TRBV5-1 and TRBJ2-7; unclear D gene. With 0 bases removed from V and 7 bases from J, the gap between germline ends came to 17 bases. The germline CDR1 and CDR2 sequences are SGHRS and YFSETQ. The CDR3 has 15 residues. The CDR3 bases are TGCGCCAGCAGCTTGGCCTCGGACGGCCCCGAGGAGCAGTACTTC. Its protein is CASSLASDGPEEQYF.

This rearrangement joins TRBV2 to TRBJ2-3; the D gene is possibly TRBD1 (5 bases). The CDR3 spans 13 residues. V lost 3 bases, J lost 6 bases, and 10 bases lay in between. Per the germline V gene, CDR1 is SNHLY and CDR2 is FYNNEI. The CDR3 DNA reads TGTGCCAGCAGTGAGTGGGGCGCGGATACGCAGTATTTT. This codes for CASSEWGADTQYF.

V is TRBV27 and J is TRBJ2-7; D could derive from TRBD1 or TRBD2 (5 bases each). In germline, CDR1 is MNHEY, CDR2 SMNVEV (reference sequence). CDR3 size: 15 residues. V lost 2 bases and J lost 3, with 14 bases in between. CDR3 coding DNA: TGTGCCAGCAGTTTAAGGGGAGCAGGCAGCTACGAGCAGTACTTC. Translation gives CASSLRGAGSYEQYF.